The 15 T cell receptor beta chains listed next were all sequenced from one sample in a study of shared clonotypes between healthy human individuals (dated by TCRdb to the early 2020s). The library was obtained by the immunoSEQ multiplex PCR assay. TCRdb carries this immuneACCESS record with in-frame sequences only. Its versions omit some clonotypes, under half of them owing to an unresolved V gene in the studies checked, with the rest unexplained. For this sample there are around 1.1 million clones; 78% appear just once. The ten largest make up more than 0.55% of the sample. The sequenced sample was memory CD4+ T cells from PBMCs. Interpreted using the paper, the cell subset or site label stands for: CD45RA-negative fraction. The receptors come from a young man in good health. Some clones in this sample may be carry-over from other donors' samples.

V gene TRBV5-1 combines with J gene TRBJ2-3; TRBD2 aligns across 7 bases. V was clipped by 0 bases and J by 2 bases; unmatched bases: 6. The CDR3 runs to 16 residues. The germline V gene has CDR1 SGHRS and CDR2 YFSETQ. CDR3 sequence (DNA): TGCGCCAGCAGCTTGGTGGGCAGGGACTACACAGATACGCAGTATTTT. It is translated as CASSLVGRDYTDTQYF.

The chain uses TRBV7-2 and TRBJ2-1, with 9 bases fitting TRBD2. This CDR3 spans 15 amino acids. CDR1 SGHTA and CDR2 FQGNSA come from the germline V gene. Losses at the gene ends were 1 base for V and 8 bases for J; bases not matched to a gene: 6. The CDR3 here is CASSLGRAGGDEQFF. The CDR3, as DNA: TGTGCCAGCAGCTTAGGCCGAGCGGGAGGCGATGAGCAGTTCTTC.

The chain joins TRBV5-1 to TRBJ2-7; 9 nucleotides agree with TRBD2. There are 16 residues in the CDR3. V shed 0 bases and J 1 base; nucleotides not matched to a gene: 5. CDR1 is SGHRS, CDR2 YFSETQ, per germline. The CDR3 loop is CASSLEAGGRSYEQYF. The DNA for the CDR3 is TGCGCCAGCAGCTTGGAGGCGGGGGGGCGATCCTACGAGCAGTACTTC.

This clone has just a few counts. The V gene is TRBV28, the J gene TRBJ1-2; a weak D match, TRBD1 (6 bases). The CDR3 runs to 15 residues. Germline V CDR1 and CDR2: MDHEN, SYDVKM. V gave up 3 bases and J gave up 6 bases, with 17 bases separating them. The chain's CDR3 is CASSFIYLDRDGYTF. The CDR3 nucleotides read TGTGCCAGCAGTTTCATATACCTGGACAGAGATGGCTACACCTTC.

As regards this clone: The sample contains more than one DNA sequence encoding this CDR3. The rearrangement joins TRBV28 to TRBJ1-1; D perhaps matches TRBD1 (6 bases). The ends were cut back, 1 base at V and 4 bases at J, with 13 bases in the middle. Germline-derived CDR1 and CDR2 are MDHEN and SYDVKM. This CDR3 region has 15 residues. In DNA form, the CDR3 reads TGTGCCAGCAGTTTATTAGGGGGGCGCGGCACTGAAGCTTTCTTT. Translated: CASSLLGGRGTEAFF.

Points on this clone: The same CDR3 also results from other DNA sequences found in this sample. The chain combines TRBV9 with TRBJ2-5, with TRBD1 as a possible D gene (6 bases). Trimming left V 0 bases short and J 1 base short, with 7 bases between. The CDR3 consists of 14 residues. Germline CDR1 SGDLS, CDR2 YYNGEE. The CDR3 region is CASSVGGGQETQYF. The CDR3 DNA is TGTGCCAGCAGCGTAGGAGGGGGCCAAGAGACCCAGTACTTC.

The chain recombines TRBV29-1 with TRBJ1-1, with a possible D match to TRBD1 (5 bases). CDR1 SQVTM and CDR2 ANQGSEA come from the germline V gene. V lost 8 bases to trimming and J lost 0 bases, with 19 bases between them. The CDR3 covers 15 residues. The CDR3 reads CSSSAGWGMNTEAFF. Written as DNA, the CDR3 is TGCAGCTCATCGGCAGGGTGGGGCATGAACACTGAAGCTTTCTTT.

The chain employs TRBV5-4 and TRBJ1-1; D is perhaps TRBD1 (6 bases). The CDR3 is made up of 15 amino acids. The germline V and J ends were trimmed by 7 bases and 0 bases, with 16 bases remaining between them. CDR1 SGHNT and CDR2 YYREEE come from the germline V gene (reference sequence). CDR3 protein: CASGDPGQLNTEAFF. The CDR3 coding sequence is TGTGCCAGCGGAGACCCCGGACAGTTGAACACTGAAGCTTTCTTT. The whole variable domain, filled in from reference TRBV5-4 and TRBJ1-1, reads ETGVTQSPTHLIKTRGQQVTLRCSSQSGHNTVSWYQQALGQGPQFIFQYYREEENGRGNFPPRFSGLQFPNYSSELNVNALELDDSALYLCASGDPGQLNTEAFFGQGTRLTVV.

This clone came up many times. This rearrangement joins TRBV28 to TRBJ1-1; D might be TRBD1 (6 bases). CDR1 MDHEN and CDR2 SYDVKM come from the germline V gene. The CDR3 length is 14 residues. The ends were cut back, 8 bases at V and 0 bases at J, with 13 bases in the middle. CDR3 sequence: CASAEGGMNTEAFF. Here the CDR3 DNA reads TGTGCCAGCGCAGAGGGGGGAATGAACACTGAAGCTTTCTTT.

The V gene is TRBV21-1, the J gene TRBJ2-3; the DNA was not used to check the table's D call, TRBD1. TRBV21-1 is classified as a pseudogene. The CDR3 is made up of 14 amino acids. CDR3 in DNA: TGTGCCAGCAGCGTTTTGCAGGGCACAGATACGCAGTATTTT. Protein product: CASSVLQGTDTQYF.

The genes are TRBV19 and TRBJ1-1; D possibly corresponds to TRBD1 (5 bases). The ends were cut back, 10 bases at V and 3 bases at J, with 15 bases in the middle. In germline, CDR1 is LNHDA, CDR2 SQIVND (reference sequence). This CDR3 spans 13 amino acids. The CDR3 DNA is TGTGCCACCAGACCTGGGGGGTACACTGAAGCTTTCTTT. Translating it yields CATRPGGYTEAFF.

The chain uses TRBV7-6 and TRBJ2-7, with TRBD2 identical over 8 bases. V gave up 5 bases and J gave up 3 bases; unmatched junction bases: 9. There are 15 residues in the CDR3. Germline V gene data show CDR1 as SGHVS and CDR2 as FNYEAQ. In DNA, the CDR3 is TGTGCCAGCAGCCCCGTTCCGGGACTAGTCTACGAGCAGTACTTC. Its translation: CASSPVPGLVYEQYF.

CDR3 sequence: CSVESGAARGGGYTF. In nucleotides, the CDR3 is TGCAGCGTTGAGTCCGGGGCAGCGAGGGGTGGTGGCTACACCTTC. The V gene is TRBV29-1, the J gene TRBJ1-2, with D possibly being TRBD1 (5 bases). CDR3 length equals 15 residues. The germline gives CDR1 SQVTM, CDR2 ANQGSEA. V was shortened by 3 bases and J by 7 bases, with 21 bases between the two germline ends.

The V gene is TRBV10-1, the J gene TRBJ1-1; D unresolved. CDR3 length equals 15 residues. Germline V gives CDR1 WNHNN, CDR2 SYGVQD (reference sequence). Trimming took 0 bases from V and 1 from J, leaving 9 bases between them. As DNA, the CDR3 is TGCGCCAGCAGTGAGTCGAGGCAGACGAACACTGAAGCTTTCTTT. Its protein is CASSESRQTNTEAFF.

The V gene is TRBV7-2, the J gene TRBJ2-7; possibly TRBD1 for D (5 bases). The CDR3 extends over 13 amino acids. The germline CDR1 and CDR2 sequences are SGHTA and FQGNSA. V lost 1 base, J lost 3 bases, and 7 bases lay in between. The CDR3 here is CASSLGQFYEQYF. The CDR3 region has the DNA TGTGCCAGCAGCTTAGGACAGTTCTACGAGCAGTACTTC.